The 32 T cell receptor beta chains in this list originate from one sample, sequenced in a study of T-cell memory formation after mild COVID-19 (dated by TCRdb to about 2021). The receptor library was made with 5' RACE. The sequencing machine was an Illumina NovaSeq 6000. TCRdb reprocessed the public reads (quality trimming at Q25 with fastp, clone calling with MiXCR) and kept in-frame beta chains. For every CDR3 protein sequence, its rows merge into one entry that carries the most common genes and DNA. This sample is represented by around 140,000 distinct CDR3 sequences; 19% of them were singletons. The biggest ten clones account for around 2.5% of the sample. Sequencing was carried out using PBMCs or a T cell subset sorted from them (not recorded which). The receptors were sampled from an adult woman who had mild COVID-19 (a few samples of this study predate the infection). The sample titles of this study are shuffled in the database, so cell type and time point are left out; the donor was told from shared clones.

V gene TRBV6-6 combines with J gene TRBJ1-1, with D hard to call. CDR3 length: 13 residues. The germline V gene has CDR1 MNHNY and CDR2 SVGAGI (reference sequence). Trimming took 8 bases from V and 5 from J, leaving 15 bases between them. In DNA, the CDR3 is TGTGCCAGCGGCGTGGGCGAGAGAACTGAAGCTTTCTTT. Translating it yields CASGVGERTEAFF.

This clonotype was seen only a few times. CDR3 nucleotides: TGCAGTGCTAGAGATCACTGGCGGGGGTCCCAAGAGACCCAGTACTTC. It yields the protein CSARDHWRGSQETQYF. The V and J genes are TRBV20-1 and TRBJ2-5, with 7 bases identical to TRBD2. CDR1 DFQATT and CDR2 SNEGSKA come from the germline V gene (reference sequence). Unmatched junction bases numbered 8, after V lost 0 bases and J lost 1 base. CDR3 size: 16 residues.

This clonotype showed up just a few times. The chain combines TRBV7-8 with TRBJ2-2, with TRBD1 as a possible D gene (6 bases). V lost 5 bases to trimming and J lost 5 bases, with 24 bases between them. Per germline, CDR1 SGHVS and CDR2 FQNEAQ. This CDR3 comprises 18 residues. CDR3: CASSPLWSQGFLTGELFF. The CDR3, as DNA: TGTGCCAGCAGCCCCCTCTGGAGTCAGGGGTTCTTGACCGGGGAGCTGTTTTTT.

The DNA for the CDR3 is TGCGCCAGCAGCCAACAGACAGGAATTGATCAGCCCCAGCATTTT. Its protein product is CASSQQTGIDQPQHF. The rearrangement uses TRBV4-3 and TRBJ1-5, with TRBD1 as a possible D gene (6 bases). The V end was cut by 2 bases, the J end by 5 bases, with 13 bases between. Germline lookup yields CDR1 LGHNA and CDR2 YSLEER. This CDR3 contains 15 residues.

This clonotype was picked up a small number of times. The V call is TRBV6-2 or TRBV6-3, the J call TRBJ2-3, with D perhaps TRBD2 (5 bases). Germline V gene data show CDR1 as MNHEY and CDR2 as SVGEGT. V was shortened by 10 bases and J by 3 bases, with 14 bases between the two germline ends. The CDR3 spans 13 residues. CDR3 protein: CAIRGLSTDTQYF. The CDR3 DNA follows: TGTGCCATACGCGGGCTAAGTACAGATACGCAGTATTTT.

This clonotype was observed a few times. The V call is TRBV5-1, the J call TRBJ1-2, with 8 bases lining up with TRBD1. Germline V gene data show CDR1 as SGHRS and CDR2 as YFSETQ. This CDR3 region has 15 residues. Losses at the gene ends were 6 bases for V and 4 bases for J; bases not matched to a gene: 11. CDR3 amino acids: CASKLGTGGFYGYTF. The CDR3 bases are TGCGCCAGCAAGCTTGGGACAGGAGGGTTCTATGGCTACACCTTC. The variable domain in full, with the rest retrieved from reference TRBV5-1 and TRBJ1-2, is KAGVTQTPRYLIKTRGQQVTLSCSPISGHRSVSWYQQTPGQGLQFLFEYFSETQRNKGNFPGRFSGRQFSNSRSEMNVSTLELGDSALYLCASKLGTGGFYGYTFGSGTRLTVV.

CDR3 amino acids: CASSRTGLEQFF. CDR3 sequence (DNA): TGTGCCAGCAGCCGGACAGGTCTTGAGCAGTTCTTC. The rearrangement uses TRBV12-3 or TRBV12-4 and TRBJ2-1; 7 bases line up with TRBD1. The junction had 5 bases not matched to a gene; V was cut back by 6 bases and J by 9 bases. This CDR3 contains 12 residues.

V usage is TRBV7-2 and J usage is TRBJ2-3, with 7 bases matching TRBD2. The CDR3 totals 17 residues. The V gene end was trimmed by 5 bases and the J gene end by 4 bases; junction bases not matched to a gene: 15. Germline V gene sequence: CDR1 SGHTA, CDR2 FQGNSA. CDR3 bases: TGTGCCAGCAGCCTTCCGGGTGCCGGGGGGAGGGCAGATACGCAGTATTTT. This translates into CASSLPGAGGRADTQYF. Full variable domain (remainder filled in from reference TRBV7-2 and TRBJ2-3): GAGVSQSPSNKVTEKGKDVELRCDPISGHTALYWYRQSLGQGLEFLIYFQGNSAPDKSGLPSDRFSAERTGGSVSTLTIQRTQQEDSAVYLCASSLPGAGGRADTQYFGPGTRLTVL.

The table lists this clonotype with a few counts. CDR3 in amino acids: CSGIGATDTQYF. In DNA, the CDR3 is TGCAGCGGTATCGGAGCTACAGATACGCAGTATTTT. This sequence joins TRBV29-1 and TRBJ2-3, with D hard to call. The germline CDR1 and CDR2 sequences are SQVTM and ANQGSEA. Trimming removed 7 bases at V and 3 bases at J, with 11 bases between. The CDR3 is made up of 12 amino acids.

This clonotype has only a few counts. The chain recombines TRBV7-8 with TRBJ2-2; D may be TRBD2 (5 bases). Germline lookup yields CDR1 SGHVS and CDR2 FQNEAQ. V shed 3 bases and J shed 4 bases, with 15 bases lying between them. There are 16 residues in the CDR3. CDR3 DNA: TGTGCCAGCAGCTTTTTTGCCGGGATGGGCACCGGGGAGCTGTTTTTT. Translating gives CASSFFAGMGTGELFF. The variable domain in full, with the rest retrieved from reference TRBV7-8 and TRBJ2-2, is GAGVSQSPRYKVAKRGQDVALRCDPISGHVSLFWYQQALGQGPEFLTYFQNEAQLDKSGLPSDRFFAERPEGSVSTLKIQRTQQEDSAVYLCASSFFAGMGTGELFFGEGSRLTVL.

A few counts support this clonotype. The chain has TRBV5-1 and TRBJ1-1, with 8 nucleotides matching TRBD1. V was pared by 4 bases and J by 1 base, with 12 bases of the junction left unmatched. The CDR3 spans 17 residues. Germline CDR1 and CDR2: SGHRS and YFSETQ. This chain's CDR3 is CASSPDGQGTGNTEAFF. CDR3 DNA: TGCGCCAGCAGCCCGGACGGACAGGGAACGGGGAACACTGAAGCTTTCTTT.

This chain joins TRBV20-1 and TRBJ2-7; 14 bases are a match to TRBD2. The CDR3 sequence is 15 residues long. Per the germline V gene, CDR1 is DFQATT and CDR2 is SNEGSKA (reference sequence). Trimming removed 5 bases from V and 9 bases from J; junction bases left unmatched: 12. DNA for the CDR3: TGCAGTGCTGCCTCCGGACTAGCGGGAGGAAATACGCAGTACTTC. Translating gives CSAASGLAGGNTQYF.

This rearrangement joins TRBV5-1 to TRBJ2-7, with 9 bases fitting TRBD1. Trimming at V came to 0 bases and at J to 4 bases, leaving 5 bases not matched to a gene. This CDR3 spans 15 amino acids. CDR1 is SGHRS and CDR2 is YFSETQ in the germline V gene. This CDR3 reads CASSLEQGATYEQYF. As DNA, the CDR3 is TGCGCCAGCAGCTTGGAACAGGGGGCAACGTACGAGCAGTACTTC.

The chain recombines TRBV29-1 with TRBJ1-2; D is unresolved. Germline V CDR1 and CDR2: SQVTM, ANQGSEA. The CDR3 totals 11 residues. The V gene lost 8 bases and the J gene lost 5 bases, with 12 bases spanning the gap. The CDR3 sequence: CSSGGGYGYTF. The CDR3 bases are TGCAGCTCGGGAGGAGGTTATGGCTACACCTTC.

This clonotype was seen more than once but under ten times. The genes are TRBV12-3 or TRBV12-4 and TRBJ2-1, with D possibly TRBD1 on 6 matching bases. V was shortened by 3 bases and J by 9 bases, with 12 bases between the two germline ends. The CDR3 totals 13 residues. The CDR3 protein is CASSFIQGLEQFF. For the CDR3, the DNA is TGTGCCAGCAGTTTTATACAGGGTCTTGAGCAGTTCTTC.

This CDR3 is CASSHPDRGWGEQYF. The DNA for the CDR3 is TGCGCCAGCAGCCACCCGGACAGGGGCTGGGGCGAGCAGTACTTC. V usage is TRBV5-1 and J usage is TRBJ2-7; 9 nucleotides match TRBD1. Germline V gene sequence: CDR1 SGHRS, CDR2 YFSETQ. CDR3 length: 15 amino acids. The junction had 11 bases not matched to a gene; V was cut back by 4 bases and J by 6 bases.

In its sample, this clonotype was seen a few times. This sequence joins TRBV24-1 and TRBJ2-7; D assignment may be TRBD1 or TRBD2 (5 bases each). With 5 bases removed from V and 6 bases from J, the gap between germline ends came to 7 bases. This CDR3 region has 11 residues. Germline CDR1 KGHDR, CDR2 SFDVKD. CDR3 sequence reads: CATSAGTEQYF. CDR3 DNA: TGTGCCACCAGTGCTGGGACCGAGCAGTACTTC.

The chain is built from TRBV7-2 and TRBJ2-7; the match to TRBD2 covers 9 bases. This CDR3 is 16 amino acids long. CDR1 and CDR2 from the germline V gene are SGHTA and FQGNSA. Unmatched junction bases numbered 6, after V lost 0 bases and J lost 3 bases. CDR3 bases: TGTGCCAGCAGCTTAGCGCAGGTGCGGGAGGGCTACGAGCAGTACTTC. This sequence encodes CASSLAQVREGYEQYF.

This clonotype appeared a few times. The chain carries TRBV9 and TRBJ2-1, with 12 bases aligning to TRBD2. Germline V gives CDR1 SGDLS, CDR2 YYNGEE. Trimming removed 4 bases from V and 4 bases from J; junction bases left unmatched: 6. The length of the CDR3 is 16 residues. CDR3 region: CASSPLAGGHYNEQFF. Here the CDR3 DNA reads TGTGCCAGCAGCCCACTAGCGGGGGGTCATTACAATGAGCAGTTCTTC.

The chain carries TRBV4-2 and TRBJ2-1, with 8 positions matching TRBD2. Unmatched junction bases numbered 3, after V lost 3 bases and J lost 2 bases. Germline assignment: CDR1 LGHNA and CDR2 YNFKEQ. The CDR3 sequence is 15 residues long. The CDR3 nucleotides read TGTGCCAGCAGCCATACGGGGGGGACCTACAATGAGCAGTTCTTC. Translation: CASSHTGGTYNEQFF.

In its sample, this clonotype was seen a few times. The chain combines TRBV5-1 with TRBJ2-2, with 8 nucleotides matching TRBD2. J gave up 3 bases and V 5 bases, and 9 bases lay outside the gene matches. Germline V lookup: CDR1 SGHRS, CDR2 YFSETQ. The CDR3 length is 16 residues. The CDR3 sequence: CASSYLAGTDTGELFF. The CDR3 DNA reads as TGCGCCAGCAGTTATCTAGCGGGTACTGACACCGGGGAGCTGTTTTTT. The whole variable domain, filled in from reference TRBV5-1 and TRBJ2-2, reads KAGVTQTPRYLIKTRGQQVTLSCSPISGHRSVSWYQQTPGQGLQFLFEYFSETQRNKGNFPGRFSGRQFSNSRSEMNVSTLELGDSALYLCASSYLAGTDTGELFFGEGSRLTVL.

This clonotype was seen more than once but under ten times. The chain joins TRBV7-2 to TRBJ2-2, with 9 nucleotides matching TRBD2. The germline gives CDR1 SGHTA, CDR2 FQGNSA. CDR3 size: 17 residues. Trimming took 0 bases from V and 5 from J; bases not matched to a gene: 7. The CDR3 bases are TGTGCCAGCAGCTTAGCCCCTTTAGCGGGAGAAACCGGGGAGCTGTTTTTT. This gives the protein CASSLAPLAGETGELFF.

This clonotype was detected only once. The CDR3 nucleotides read TGTGCCACCCGCGCGGGCGGGGCCAAATTCGATGAGCAGTTCTTC. It encodes CATRAGGAKFDEQFF. The genes are TRBV3-1 and TRBJ2-1; D might be TRBD2 (6 bases). The V gene lost 10 bases and the J gene lost 8 bases, with 24 bases spanning the gap. Germline assignment: CDR1 LGHDT and CDR2 YNNKEL (reference sequence). The CDR3 runs 15 residues.

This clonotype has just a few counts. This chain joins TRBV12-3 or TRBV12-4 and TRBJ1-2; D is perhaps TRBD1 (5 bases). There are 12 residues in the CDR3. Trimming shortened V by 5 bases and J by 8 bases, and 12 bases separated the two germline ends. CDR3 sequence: CASSPRGAGYTF. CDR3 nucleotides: TGTGCCAGCAGTCCCCGGGGCGCGGGCTACACCTTC.

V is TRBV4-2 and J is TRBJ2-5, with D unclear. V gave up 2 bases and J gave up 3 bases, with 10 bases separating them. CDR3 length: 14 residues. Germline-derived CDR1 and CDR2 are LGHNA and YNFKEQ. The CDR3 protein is CASSQSPAEETQYF. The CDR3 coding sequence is TGTGCCAGCAGCCAATCCCCCGCCGAAGAGACCCAGTACTTC.

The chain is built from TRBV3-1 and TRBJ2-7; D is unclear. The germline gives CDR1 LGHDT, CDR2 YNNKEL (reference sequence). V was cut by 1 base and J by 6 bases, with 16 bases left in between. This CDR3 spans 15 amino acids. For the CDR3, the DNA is TGTGCCAGCAGCCAAGTGCTAGTTCCACGTGGCGAGCAGTACTTC. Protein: CASSQVLVPRGEQYF.

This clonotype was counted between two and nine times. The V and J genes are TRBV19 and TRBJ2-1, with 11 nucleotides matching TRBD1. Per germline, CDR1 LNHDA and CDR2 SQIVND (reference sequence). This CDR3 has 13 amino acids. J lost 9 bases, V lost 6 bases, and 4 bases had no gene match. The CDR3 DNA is TGTGCCAGTAGGGACAGGGGGCTAGGTGAGCAGTTCTTC. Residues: CASRDRGLGEQFF.

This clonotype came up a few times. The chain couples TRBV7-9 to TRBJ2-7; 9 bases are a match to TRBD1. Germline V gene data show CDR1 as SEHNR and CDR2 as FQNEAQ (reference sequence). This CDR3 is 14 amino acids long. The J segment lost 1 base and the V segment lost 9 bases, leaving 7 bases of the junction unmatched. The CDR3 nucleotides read TGTGCCAGTCGACTGACAGGGGGATCCTACGAGCAGTACTTC. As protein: CASRLTGGSYEQYF.

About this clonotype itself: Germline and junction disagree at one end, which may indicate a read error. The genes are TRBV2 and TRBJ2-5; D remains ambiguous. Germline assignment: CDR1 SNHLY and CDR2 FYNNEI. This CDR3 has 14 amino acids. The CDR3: CASGEGINGETQYF. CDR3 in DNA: TGTGCCAGCGGTGAAGGTATCAACGGGGAGACCCAGTACTTC.

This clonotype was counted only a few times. The CDR3, as DNA: TGTGCCAGCAGCTTGGACCGGGGGGGGCCCCAGCATTTT. Translating it yields CASSLDRGGPQHF. The chain combines TRBV5-4 with TRBJ1-5; D might be TRBD1 (5 bases). Germline V gene sequence: CDR1 SGHNT, CDR2 YYREEE (reference sequence). CDR3 length: 13 residues. Between the trimmed V and J ends, which lost 0 bases and 9 bases, there was a span of 10 bases.

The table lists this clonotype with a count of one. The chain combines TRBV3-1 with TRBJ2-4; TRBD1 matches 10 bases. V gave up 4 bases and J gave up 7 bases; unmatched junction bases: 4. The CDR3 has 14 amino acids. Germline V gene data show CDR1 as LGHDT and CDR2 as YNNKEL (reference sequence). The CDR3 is CASSPPGQGNIQYF. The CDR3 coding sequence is TGTGCCAGCAGCCCTCCGGGACAGGGGAACATTCAGTACTTC.

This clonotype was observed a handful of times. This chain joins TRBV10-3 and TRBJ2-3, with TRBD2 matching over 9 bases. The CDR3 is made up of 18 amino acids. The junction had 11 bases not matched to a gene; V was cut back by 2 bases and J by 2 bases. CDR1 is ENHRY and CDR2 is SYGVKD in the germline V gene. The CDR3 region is CAISEGAGGSVATDTQYF. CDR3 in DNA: TGTGCCATCAGTGAGGGAGCGGGGGGTTCGGTGGCCACAGATACGCAGTATTTT.